Presented here are 19 T cell receptor beta chains from one specimen sequenced in a study of OX40 agonist ivuxolimab in advanced cancers. Generated by immunoSEQ multiplex PCR, the TCRdb table keeps only in-frame clones and is missing some. The sample lists tens of thousands of clones, 70% to 85% seen once, with 1.8% in the top ten. The sample here was CD4+ or CD8+ T cells sorted from blood, taken in a trial of the OX40 agonist ivuxolimab. The source of these receptors is an adult with an advanced solid tumor such as melanoma, head and neck, liver or kidney cancer.

The chain uses TRBV6-5 and TRBJ2-1, with D possibly matching TRBD2 (6 bases). The CDR3 runs to 14 residues. V dropped 7 bases and J dropped 6 bases, with 16 bases sitting between them. From germline, CDR1 is MNHEY and CDR2 SVGAGI. The CDR3 DNA reads TGTGCCAGCATTACGACACGGGGGAGCAATGAGCAGTTCTTC. Residues: CASITTRGSNEQFF.

This clone was counted a few times. V gene TRBV5-1 combines with J gene TRBJ2-7; D possibly corresponds to TRBD1 (5 bases). The ends were cut back, 1 base at V and 2 bases at J, with 19 bases in the middle. Germline CDR1 and CDR2: SGHRS and YFSETQ. This CDR3 contains 17 residues. CDR3 residues: CASSLTTASIRAYEQYF. The CDR3 coding sequence is TGCGCCAGCAGCTTGACGACAGCCAGCATTAGGGCCTACGAGCAGTACTTC.

The genes are TRBV7-3 and TRBJ2-3; TRBD2 matches at 7 bases. V dropped 5 bases and J dropped 2; count of bases not matched to a gene: 7. Germline V gives CDR1 SGHTA, CDR2 FQGTGA. The CDR3 runs to 15 residues. CDR3 loop: CASSSGDFTTDTQYF. Here the CDR3 DNA reads TGTGCCAGCAGCAGCGGGGACTTTACCACAGATACGCAGTATTTT.

The chain employs TRBV29-1 and TRBJ2-2; D not certain. The length of the CDR3 is 12 residues. The ends were cut back, 0 bases at V and 9 bases at J, with 8 bases in the middle. The germline CDR1 and CDR2 sequences are SQVTM and ANQGSEA. Here the CDR3 reads CSVEDVGRELFF. CDR3 coding DNA: TGCAGCGTTGAAGATGTCGGAAGGGAGCTGTTTTTT.

This chain joins TRBV18 and TRBJ1-4, with 8 positions matching TRBD1. The V gene's germline CDR1 is KGHSH and CDR2 LQKENI. After removal of 4 bases from V and 8 bases from J, the junction contained 6 bases not matched to a gene. There are 14 residues in the CDR3. CDR3 region: CASSLQGAREKLFF. The DNA for the CDR3 is TGTGCCAGCTCACTTCAGGGGGCAAGAGAAAAACTGTTTTTT.

A single count supports this clone. The V and J genes are TRBV30 and TRBJ2-5, with no clear D. The DNA matches TRBJ2-7 better at its end, which makes the J call doubtful. CDR1 is GTSNPN, CDR2 SVGIG, per germline (reference sequence). The CDR3 has 10 residues. The CDR3 is CAWSKDEQYF. CDR3 sequence (DNA): TGTGCCTGGAGTAAAGACGAGCAGTACTTC.

The chain couples TRBV5-1 to TRBJ2-5, with D perhaps TRBD1 (5 bases). The CDR3 consists of 14 residues. V lost 0 bases and J 0 bases, leaving 6 bases between the germline ends. Germline assignment: CDR1 SGHRS and CDR2 YFSETQ. CDR3 loop: CASSLGQYQETQYF. CDR3 bases: TGCGCCAGCAGCTTGGGACAGTACCAAGAGACCCAGTACTTC.

The gene calls are TRBV4-1 and TRBJ2-1, with 10 bases that match TRBD1. Germline assignment: CDR1 MGHRA and CDR2 YSYEKL. The CDR3 consists of 16 residues. V trimming: 1 base; J trimming: 6 bases; junction bases outside the gene matches: 6. The CDR3 here is CASSQVTGGRINEQFF. The CDR3 DNA is TGCGCCAGCAGCCAAGTGACAGGGGGCCGAATCAATGAGCAGTTCTTC.

This sequence joins TRBV7-9 and TRBJ2-5; TRBD1 matches 7 bases. The CDR3 extends over 14 amino acids. Germline CDR1 and CDR2: SEHNR and FQNEAQ (reference sequence). J lost 3 bases, V lost 5 bases, and 6 bases had no gene match. CDR3 residues: CASSVTGTEETQYF. For the CDR3, the DNA is TGTGCCAGCAGCGTCACCGGGACAGAAGAGACCCAGTACTTC.

The V call is TRBV18, the J call TRBJ2-1; no clear D. Germline V CDR1 and CDR2: KGHSH, LQKENI. The CDR3 has 13 residues. V lost 4 bases, J lost 3 bases, and 7 bases lay in between. CDR3 coding DNA: TGTGCCAGCTCACAGGGTTACTACAATGAGCAGTTCTTC. This sequence encodes CASSQGYYNEQFF.

The chain recombines TRBV6-1 with TRBJ1-1; no firm D call. The germline V and J ends were trimmed by 8 bases and 8 bases, with 21 bases remaining between them. The CDR3 is 14 amino acids. Per germline, CDR1 MNHNS and CDR2 SASEGT. The CDR3 here is CASGPAARRGEAFF. CDR3 nucleotide sequence: TGTGCCAGCGGCCCTGCAGCCCGACGGGGAGAAGCTTTCTTT.

V is TRBV27 and J is TRBJ2-3; weak D call: TRBD2 (6 bases). Germline CDR1 is MNHEY and CDR2 is SMNVEV (reference sequence). V lost 7 bases, J lost 3 bases, and 20 bases lay in between. The CDR3 has 16 amino acids. CDR3 nucleotide sequence: TGTGCCAGCACCCCCGGGACTTCGGGCTGGACAGATACGCAGTATTTT. Protein sequence: CASTPGTSGWTDTQYF.

This clone is medium-sized within its sample. V usage is TRBV5-1 and J usage is TRBJ1-1, with 9 bases lining up with TRBD1. CDR1 and CDR2 from the germline V gene are SGHRS and YFSETQ. The CDR3 has 15 residues. J gave up 4 bases and V 1 base, and 5 bases lay outside the gene matches. The CDR3 DNA is TGCGCCAGCAGCTTGTCGGGACAGGGAGGCACTGAAGCTTTCTTT. Translation: CASSLSGQGGTEAFF.

This sequence joins TRBV7-2 and TRBJ1-2; D unclear. There are 11 residues in the CDR3. V was cut by 4 bases and J by 5 bases, with 5 bases left in between. CDR1 and CDR2 from the germline V gene are SGHTA and FQGNSA. The CDR3 coding sequence is TGTGCCAGCAGCTACTTATATGGCTACACCTTC. It translates to CASSYLYGYTF.

The V and J genes are TRBV5-6 and TRBJ2-7; D ambiguous. This CDR3 spans 13 amino acids. Germline values: CDR1 SGHDT, CDR2 YYEEEE. Trimming took off 0 bases at V and 7 bases at J, with 11 bases between the two ends. The CDR3 DNA reads TGTGCCAGCAGCTTGGGACTTCTGCGGGAGCAGTACTTC. Its translation: CASSLGLLREQYF.

This clone has only a few counts. The chain couples TRBV5-1 to TRBJ2-2, with D perhaps TRBD1 or TRBD2 (6 bases each). The ends were cut back, 3 bases at V and 7 bases at J, with 16 bases in the middle. This CDR3 spans 15 amino acids. Germline lookup yields CDR1 SGHRS and CDR2 YFSETQ. The CDR3 nucleotides are TGCGCCAGCAGCTGGGACGGGGGCGCGAACGGGGAGCTGTTTTTT. It translates to CASSWDGGANGELFF.

V gene TRBV11-2 combines with J gene TRBJ2-3, with D possibly being TRBD1 (5 bases). Germline V lookup: CDR1 SGHAT, CDR2 FQNNGV. CDR3 length: 14 residues. The V and J ends lost 3 bases and 4 bases respectively, with 11 bases between them. DNA of the CDR3: TGTGCCAGCAGCTTCGTCAGGGATCCAGATACGCAGTATTTT. Translated, it gives CASSFVRDPDTQYF. Looking up the rest from reference TRBV11-2 and TRBJ2-3 gives the full variable domain: EAGVAQSPRYKIIEKRQSVAFWCNPISGHATLYWYQQILGQGPKLLIQFQNNGVVDDSQLPKDRFSAERLKGVDSTLKIQPAKLEDSAVYLCASSFVRDPDTQYFGPGTRLTVL.

This chain links TRBV4-3 with TRBJ1-4; D possibly corresponds to TRBD1 (5 bases). The CDR3 spans 16 residues. V gave up 3 bases and J gave up 5 bases, with 16 bases separating them. Germline CDR1 and CDR2: LGHNA and YSLEER. The CDR3 here is CASSQGIPGPNEKLFF. CDR3 nucleotide sequence: TGCGCCAGCAGCCAGGGAATCCCGGGGCCAAATGAAAAACTGTTTTTT.

The V and J genes are TRBV7-2 and TRBJ1-2, with no clear D. Germline assignment: CDR1 SGHTA and CDR2 FQGNSA. Trimming shortened V by 1 base and J by 10 bases, and 22 bases separated the two germline ends. This CDR3 contains 16 residues. The CDR3 DNA is TGTGCCAGCAGCTTAGAAGGTCTGATAGCAACTATTGACTACACCTTC. Translating gives CASSLEGLIATIDYTF.